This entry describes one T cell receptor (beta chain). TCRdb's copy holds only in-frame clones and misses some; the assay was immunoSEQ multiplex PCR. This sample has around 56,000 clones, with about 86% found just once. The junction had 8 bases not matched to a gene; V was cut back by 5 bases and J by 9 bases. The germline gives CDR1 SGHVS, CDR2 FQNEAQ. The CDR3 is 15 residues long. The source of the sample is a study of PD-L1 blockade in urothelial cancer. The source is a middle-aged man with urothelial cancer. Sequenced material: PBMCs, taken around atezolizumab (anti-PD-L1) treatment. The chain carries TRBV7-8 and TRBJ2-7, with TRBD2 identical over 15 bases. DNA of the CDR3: TGTGCCAGCAGCCCGGCCGGACTAGCGGGAGGGGGGCAGTACTTC. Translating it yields CASSPAGLAGGGQYF.